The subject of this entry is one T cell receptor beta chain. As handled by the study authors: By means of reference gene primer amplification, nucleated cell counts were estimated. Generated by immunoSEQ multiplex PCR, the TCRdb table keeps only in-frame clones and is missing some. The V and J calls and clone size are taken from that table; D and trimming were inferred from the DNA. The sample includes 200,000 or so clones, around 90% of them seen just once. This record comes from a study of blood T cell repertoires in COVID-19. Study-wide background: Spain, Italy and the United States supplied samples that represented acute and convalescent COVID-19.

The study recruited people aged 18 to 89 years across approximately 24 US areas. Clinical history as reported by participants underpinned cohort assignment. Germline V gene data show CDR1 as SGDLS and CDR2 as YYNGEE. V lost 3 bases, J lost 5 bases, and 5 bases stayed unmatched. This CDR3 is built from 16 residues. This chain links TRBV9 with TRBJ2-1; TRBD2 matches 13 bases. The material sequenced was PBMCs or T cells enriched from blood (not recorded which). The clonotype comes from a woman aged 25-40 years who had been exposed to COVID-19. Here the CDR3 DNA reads TGTGCCAGCAGCGCCTCCGGGACTAGCGGGAACAATGAGCAGTTCTTC. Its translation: CASSASGTSGNNEQFF.